A selection of T cell receptor beta chains follows, all from one sample in a study of PD-1 blockade in classical Hodgkin lymphoma. TCRdb's table, derived via immunoSEQ multiplex PCR, lists solely in-frame clones and lacks some. The sample contains roughly 81,000 clones, around 90% of which appear only once. The sequenced sample was peripheral blood mononuclear cells (PBMCs), obtained before the second cycle of nivolumab. Every receptor here comes from a human donor with classical Hodgkin lymphoma. Each CDR3 is given with its conserved first and last residue. The D gene is left open where the match is weak. Expanded clones are given a class, and other clones once, few, many or no size at all.

d_gene,abundance,j_gene,v_gene,CDR3aa,CDR3nt
.,.,TRBJ2-5,TRBV19,CASSIASSSIVETQYF,TGTGCCAGTAGTATAGCCTCCTCCTCGATAGTGGAGACCCAGTACTTC
.,.,TRBJ2-3,TRBV5-1,CASSFRFSTDTQYF,TGCGCCAGCAGCTTTCGATTTTCCACAGATACGCAGTATTTT
.,.,TRBJ2-1,TRBV27,CASSLERSSYNEQFF,TGTGCCAGCAGCCTTGAGCGGAGCTCCTACAATGAGCAGTTCTTC
TRBD2,.,TRBJ2-1,TRBV11-3,CASSAGTSVSNEQFF,TGTGCCAGCAGCGCCGGGACTAGCGTTTCCAATGAGCAGTTCTTC
.,.,TRBJ2-7,TRBV5-6,CASSLIRVHEQYF,TGTGCCAGCAGCTTGATCAGGGTCCACGAGCAGTACTTC
.,.,TRBJ2-3,TRBV7-9,CASSHTATTTDAGGTQYF,TGTGCCAGCAGCCATACAGCGACGACGACGGACGCCGGTGGTACGCAGTATTTT
.,.,TRBJ1-2,TRBV6-6,CASTLDWGYDGYTF,TGTGCCAGCACCTTGGACTGGGGGTATGATGGCTACACCTTC
TRBD2,.,TRBJ2-1,TRBV14,CASSQLAGGPYNEQFF,TGTGCCAGCAGCCAATTAGCGGGAGGGCCCTACAATGAGCAGTTCTTC
TRBD2,.,TRBJ2-5,TRBV19,CASSIGVAGGDRETQYF,TGTGCCAGTAGTATAGGGGTAGCGGGAGGGGACCGAGAGACCCAGTACTTC
.,.,TRBJ1-1,TRBV9,CASSLDGEAFF,TGTGCCAGCAGCCTCGACGGTGAAGCTTTCTTT
.,.,TRBJ1-5,TRBV28,CASSSGLRGDDQPQHF,TGTGCCAGCAGTTCTGGGTTGAGAGGGGACGATCAGCCCCAGCATTTT
TRBD1,once,TRBJ2-7,TRBV27,CASSLNRDRPYEQYF,TGTGCCAGCAGTTTAAATCGGGACAGACCCTACGAGCAGTACTTC
TRBD1,.,TRBJ1-3,TRBV6-1,CASSDPRRGGAGNTIYF,TGTGCCAGCAGTGACCCGCGAAGAGGGGGCGCTGGAAACACCATATATTTT
.,.,TRBJ2-5,TRBV28,CASSQTGFQETQYF,TGTGCCAGCAGTCAAACAGGATTCCAAGAGACCCAGTACTTC
.,.,TRBJ2-2,TRBV29-1,CSVEVGKITGELFF,TGCAGCGTTGAAGTTGGCAAAATCACCGGGGAGCTGTTTTTT
.,.,TRBJ1-4,TRBV7-9,CASSPGTLSEKLFF,TGTGCCAGCAGCCCCGGGACTCTCTCTGAAAAACTGTTTTTT
.,few,TRBJ2-7,TRBV6-5,CASSYTPSYEQYF,TGTGCCAGCAGTTATACACCTTCCTACGAGCAGTACTTC
.,.,TRBJ1-2,TRBV7-9,CASSFLQSNYGYTF,TGTGCCAGCAGCTTCCTTCAGTCGAACTATGGCTACACCTTC
TRBD1,.,TRBJ2-2,TRBV18,CASSPDREGTGELFF,TGTGCCAGCTCACCAGACAGGGAAGGGACCGGGGAGCTGTTTTTT
.,.,TRBJ1-2,TRBV18,CASSLLNPSDRTNYGYTF,TGTGCCAGCTCACTCCTAAACCCAAGCGACAGGACAAACTATGGCTACACCTTC